Each of the 15 T cell receptor beta chains below was sequenced from the same sample in a study of blood T cell repertoires in COVID-19. The data were produced by immunoSEQ multiplex PCR, yet TCRdb's version contains in-frame clones alone and is incomplete. The table includes 85,000 to 95,000 clones, 85% to 95% detected once. The sample comprised peripheral blood. The receptors originated from a woman aged 45-60 years in a cohort sampled during active COVID-19.

J is TRBJ2-2 and V is TRBV4-1; 10 nucleotides match TRBD2. The CDR3 is 18 amino acids. V trimming: 4 bases; J trimming: 2 bases; junction bases outside the gene matches: 10. Germline lookup yields CDR1 MGHRA and CDR2 YSYEKL. CDR3: CASSPLGLAGDNTGELFF. The CDR3 nucleotides are TGCGCCAGCAGCCCACTCGGGCTAGCGGGAGACAACACCGGGGAGCTGTTTTTT.

The chain combines TRBV3-1 (or the pseudogene TRBV3-2) with TRBJ2-5, with 9 nucleotides matching TRBD2. Germline values: CDR1 LGHDT, CDR2 YNNKEL (reference sequence). V lost 4 bases to trimming and J lost 5 bases; unmatched junction nucleotides: 5. This CDR3 is 14 amino acids long. CDR3 loop: CASSRLAEPETQYF. CDR3 in DNA: TGTGCCAGCAGCCGACTAGCGGAACCTGAGACCCAGTACTTC.

The chain couples TRBV19 to TRBJ2-7; possibly TRBD1 for D (7 bases). Trimming took off 7 bases at V and 0 bases at J, with 10 bases between the two ends. CDR1 and CDR2 (germline): LNHDA, SQIVND (reference sequence). The CDR3 sequence is 13 residues long. The CDR3 DNA follows: TGTGCCAGTACGGGGGACAGCTCCTACGAGCAGTACTTC. It codes for CASTGDSSYEQYF.

J is TRBJ1-3 and V is TRBV15; D is undetermined. V shed 0 bases and J shed 0 bases, with 9 bases lying between them. The germline V gene has CDR1 LNHNV and CDR2 YYDKDF (reference sequence). The CDR3 is 16 amino acids. The DNA of the CDR3 is TGTGCCACCAGCAGAGACGCCAGTGCCTCTGGAAACACCATATATTTT. Translation: CATSRDASASGNTIYF.

The CDR3 protein is CASSPRQAGMNTEAFF. The CDR3 nucleotides read TGCGCCAGCAGCCCCAGACAGGCAGGAATGAACACTGAAGCTTTCTTT. The chain couples TRBV4-1 to TRBJ1-1; D perhaps matches TRBD1 (6 bases). V lost 4 bases and J 0 bases, leaving 15 bases between the germline ends. Germline assignment: CDR1 MGHRA and CDR2 YSYEKL. The CDR3 loop spans 16 amino acids.

The rearrangement links TRBV10-3 to TRBJ1-4; perhaps TRBD1 as D (6 bases). This CDR3 has 14 residues. Germline V gene data show CDR1 as ENHRY and CDR2 as SYGVKD. The V end was cut by 5 bases, the J end by 7 bases, with 14 bases between. Here the CDR3 DNA reads TGTGCCATCAGTTACGGGGGGCGCGGTGAAAAACTGTTTTTT. The encoded protein is CAISYGGRGEKLFF.

This chain uses TRBV27 with TRBJ1-5; no firm D call. Trimming stripped 5 bases from V and 1 base from J, with 12 bases between. CDR3 size: 15 residues. Germline V lookup: CDR1 MNHEY, CDR2 SMNVEV (reference sequence). This chain's CDR3 is CASSARGWSNQPQHF. The CDR3 DNA is TGTGCCAGCAGTGCCCGGGGTTGGAGCAATCAGCCCCAGCATTTT.

This chain uses TRBV10-3 with TRBJ1-2; D is unclear. Germline loops: CDR1 ENHRY, CDR2 SYGVKD. The ends were cut back, 3 bases at V and 1 base at J, with 9 bases in the middle. There are 14 residues in the CDR3. Written as DNA, the CDR3 is TGTGCCATCAGTGAAGGCAGGCTTAACTATGGCTACACCTTC. Protein sequence: CAISEGRLNYGYTF.

The chain combines TRBV4-1 with TRBJ2-2; tentatively, D is TRBD1 (5 bases). Germline V lookup: CDR1 MGHRA, CDR2 YSYEKL. Trimming shortened V by 4 bases and J by 5 bases, and 14 bases separated the two germline ends. The CDR3 covers 15 residues. The CDR3 DNA reads as TGCGCCAGCAGCCCCCGAACAGGAACAACCGGGGAGCTGTTTTTT. Its protein is CASSPRTGTTGELFF.

This clone was counted a few times. V and J are TRBV4-1 and TRBJ2-7; maybe TRBD2 (6 bases). Trimming took off 1 base at V and 0 bases at J, with 22 bases between the two ends. This CDR3 has 19 amino acids. The germline V gene has CDR1 MGHRA and CDR2 YSYEKL. The CDR3 sequence is CASSQVPFLGRKSSYEQYF. The DNA of the CDR3 is TGCGCCAGCAGCCAAGTTCCGTTCCTGGGGAGGAAGAGCTCCTACGAGCAGTACTTC.

This chain links TRBV28 with TRBJ2-7; TRBD1 agrees at 8 bases. Germline V gene sequence: CDR1 MDHEN, CDR2 SYDVKM. V lost 6 bases, J lost 3 bases, and 10 bases stayed unmatched. This CDR3 contains 15 residues. CDR3 in amino acids: CASSRGGQVIYEQYF. The CDR3 DNA reads as TGTGCCAGCAGCCGAGGGGGACAGGTGATCTACGAGCAGTACTTC.

The V call is TRBV11-3, the J call TRBJ2-2; maybe TRBD1 (8 bases). Trimming cost V 4 bases and J 5 bases, with 14 bases left between them. The CDR3 covers 15 residues. Germline CDR1 is SGHNT and CDR2 is YENEEA. The DNA for the CDR3 is TGTGCCAGCAGCTCCACAGGGGGGGTGACCGGGGAGCTGTTTTTT. Translating it yields CASSSTGGVTGELFF.

The chain recombines TRBV7-9 with TRBJ1-2; 7 nucleotides agree with TRBD1. Looked up from germline, CDR1 is SEHNR and CDR2 is FQNEAQ (reference sequence). CDR3 length: 15 residues. J lost 5 bases, V lost 2 bases, and 8 bases had no gene match. CDR3 DNA: TGTGCCAGCAGCTTAACGACAGGGTCGGGGTATGGCTACACCTTC. It yields the protein CASSLTTGSGYGYTF.

The V call is TRBV11-1, the J call TRBJ2-1; TRBD2 aligns across 13 bases. Germline lookup yields CDR1 SGHAT and CDR2 FQDESV (reference sequence). The CDR3 has 16 residues. V was pared by 6 bases and J by 0 bases, with 2 bases of the junction left unmatched. The CDR3 reads CASRTSGRSSYNEQFF. The CDR3 DNA is TGTGCCAGCAGGACTAGCGGGAGGTCCTCCTACAATGAGCAGTTCTTC.

This chain connects TRBV11-1 to TRBJ1-2; TRBD1 aligns across 8 bases. Germline CDR1 is SGHAT and CDR2 is FQDESV (reference sequence). The V segment lost 2 bases and the J segment 8 bases; nucleotides outside the gene matches: 7. The CDR3 has 14 amino acids. The CDR3 protein is CASSLNQGANGYTF. Written as DNA, the CDR3 is TGTGCCAGCAGCTTAAATCAGGGGGCTAACGGCTACACCTTC.